Listed here is a single T cell receptor (beta chain). Its antigen is unknown. Donors were nominally healthy when sampled, though unrecorded immune exposures were likely. The record originates from a study of cytomegalovirus exposure and HLA in healthy donors. PCR primers comprised 60 Vbeta and 13 Jbeta primers. TCRdb keeps only in-frame clones here, not all; method: immunoSEQ multiplex PCR. The table has about 160,000 clones, around three quarters seen once; the top ten hold about 2%. Looked up from germline, CDR1 is SGHRS and CDR2 is YFSETQ. The CDR3 loop spans 18 amino acids. Germline trimming cut 0 bases from V and 8 bases from J; bases unmatched to any gene: 15. Study observations and caveats: In a later analysis, TCR beta V- and J-gene trimming was associated with a missense DCLRE1C variant. Being productive about 87% or about 30% of the time was typical of most TCR beta V segments in an earlier analysis.

The chain employs TRBV5-1 and TRBJ2-1, with TRBD2 matching 9 bases. Sample: PBMCs. The TCR sequence derives from a man aged 40-49 years in good health and CMV-seronegative. The CDR3 DNA follows: TGCGCCAGCAGCTTGGGACTAGCGGTCTTCGGCCGTGTCGATGAGCAGTTCTTC. Protein product: CASSLGLAVFGRVDEQFF.